Listed here are 24 T cell receptor beta chains from one sample, sequenced in a study of blood T cell repertoires in COVID-19. The method was immunoSEQ multiplex PCR; TCRdb's version includes in-frame clones alone and lacks a portion of them. The table has 200,000 to 300,000 clones, less than 90% seen once. Source material: peripheral blood. The receptors were gathered from a woman aged 40-49 years who had recovered from COVID-19.

This clone is a singleton in its sample. The genes are TRBV27 and TRBJ2-7; 8 nucleotides line up with TRBD2. J lost 2 bases, V lost 10 bases, and 7 bases had no gene match. The CDR3 sequence is 13 residues long. CDR1 and CDR2 from the germline V gene are MNHEY and SMNVEV (reference sequence). DNA of the CDR3: TGTGCCACCCGGGGGGGTAAGACCTACGAGCAGTACTTC. This sequence encodes CATRGGKTYEQYF.

With respect to this clone: Relative to the germline gene, one junction end is altered; a read error may explain this. The sample holds other DNA sequences that translate to the same CDR3. The chain links TRBV4-2 to TRBJ2-2; TRBD2 might be the D (5 bases). Germline V gene sequence: CDR1 LGHNA, CDR2 YNFKEQ. This CDR3 region has 15 residues. CDR3 nucleotides: TGTGCTAGCAGCCAAGAAGGGCGGGACACCGGGGAGCTGTTTTTT. This translates into CASSQEGRDTGELFF.

With respect to this clone: Just one base apart from a much larger clone, this may be a read error. This chain uses TRBV7-8 with TRBJ1-1, with 8 positions matching TRBD1. Germline loops: CDR1 SGHVS, CDR2 FQNEAQ. J lost 1 base, V lost 3 bases, and 1 base had no gene match. This CDR3 spans 14 amino acids. CDR3 sequence reads: CASSFGQGNTEAFF. CDR3 nucleotides: TGTGCCAGCAGCTTTGGACAGGGGAACACTGAAGCTTTCTTT.

The CDR3 region is CASSPGTSNAYEQYF. In DNA form, the CDR3 reads TGTGCCAGCAGTCCCGGGACATCTAACGCCTACGAGCAGTACTTC. The chain employs TRBV2 and TRBJ2-7, with D possibly being TRBD1 (6 bases). V was cut by 5 bases and J by 2 bases, with 16 bases left in between. This CDR3 region has 15 residues. Germline V gives CDR1 SNHLY, CDR2 FYNNEI.

CDR3 sequence: CASSVGQGAFETQYF. The CDR3 DNA reads TGCGCCAGCAGCGTGGGACAGGGGGCGTTTGAGACCCAGTACTTC. The chain recombines TRBV5-1 with TRBJ2-5; 12 positions match TRBD1. The CDR3 has 15 residues. V lost 4 bases and J lost 5; bases outside the gene matches: 6. The germline V gene encodes CDR1 SGHRS and CDR2 YFSETQ.

The chain employs TRBV3-1 (or the pseudogene TRBV3-2) and TRBJ2-5, with unresolved D. This CDR3 spans 12 amino acids. CDR1 and CDR2 (germline): LGHDT, YNNKEL (reference sequence). V lost 4 bases, J lost 4 bases, and 7 bases lay in between. The CDR3 loop reads CASSLTTETQYF. In DNA, the CDR3 is TGTGCCAGCAGCCTTACAACAGAGACCCAGTACTTC.

The CDR3 sequence is CSASGAGLRGGYGYTF. The CDR3 DNA reads as TGCAGTGCTAGTGGAGCGGGTCTGCGGGGTGGGTATGGCTACACCTTC. This chain joins TRBV20-1 and TRBJ1-2; unclear D gene. The germline gives CDR1 DFQATT, CDR2 SNEGSKA (reference sequence). This CDR3 has 16 amino acids. Between the trimmed V and J ends, which lost 3 bases and 5 bases, there was a span of 22 bases.

The CDR3 spells CASSLSGDGYTF. The CDR3 nucleotides are TGTGCCAGCAGTTTATCAGGGGATGGCTACACCTTC. The rearrangement uses TRBV28 and TRBJ1-2; D may be TRBD1 (6 bases). The V and J ends lost 1 base and 6 bases respectively, with 6 bases between them. CDR1 MDHEN and CDR2 SYDVKM come from the germline V gene. This CDR3 spans 12 amino acids.

The chain combines TRBV12-3 or TRBV12-4 with TRBJ1-2; a weak D match, TRBD1 (5 bases). This CDR3 region has 12 residues. The V and J ends lost 7 bases and 7 bases respectively, with 13 bases between them. The CDR3 protein is CASTLVRAGYTF. For the CDR3, the DNA is TGTGCCAGCACTTTGGTCAGGGCTGGCTACACCTTC.

The chain joins TRBV18 to TRBJ2-3; no reliable D call. Germline loops: CDR1 KGHSH, CDR2 LQKENI. This CDR3 spans 14 amino acids. V was pared by 3 bases and J by 0 bases, with 7 bases between. CDR3 sequence: CASSPLGSTDTQYF. CDR3 coding DNA: TGTGCCAGCTCACCTCTAGGTAGCACAGATACGCAGTATTTT.

V and J are TRBV14 and TRBJ2-3, with 10 bases aligning to TRBD2. The CDR3 is 17 amino acids. Germline values: CDR1 SGHDN, CDR2 FVKESK. Trimming cost V 0 bases and J 4 bases; bases outside gene matches: 7. The CDR3, as DNA: TGTGCCAGCAGCCAAGATAGTTGGCTAGCGGGGGCAGATACGCAGTATTTT. Its translation is CASSQDSWLAGADTQYF. The full variable domain, with the rest looked up from reference TRBV14 and TRBJ2-3, is EAGVTQFPSHSVIEKGQTVTLRCDPISGHDNLYWYRRVMGKEIKFLLHFVKESKQDESGMPNNRFLAERTGGTYSTLKVQPAELEDSGVYFCASSQDSWLAGADTQYFGPGTRLTVL.

This clone was seen just once. This sequence joins TRBV6-2 or TRBV6-3 and TRBJ2-5; D gene unclear. Germline lookup yields CDR1 MNHEY and CDR2 SVGEGT. The CDR3 runs to 13 residues. The germline V and J ends were trimmed by 3 bases and 4 bases, with 9 bases remaining between them. The CDR3 protein is CASSYLRRETQYF. In DNA form, the CDR3 reads TGTGCCAGCAGTTATTTGCGCCGAGAGACCCAGTACTTC.

This sequence joins TRBV5-1 and TRBJ2-5, with D possibly matching TRBD2 (6 bases). Germline lookup yields CDR1 SGHRS and CDR2 YFSETQ. Trimming removed 8 bases at V and 1 base at J, with 15 bases between. This CDR3 has 14 residues. The CDR3 here is CASSPAGLQETQYF. The DNA of the CDR3 is TGCGCCAGTTCACCGGCGGGACTCCAAGAGACCCAGTACTTC. Filled out from reference TRBV5-1 and TRBJ2-5, the complete variable domain reads KAGVTQTPRYLIKTRGQQVTLSCSPISGHRSVSWYQQTPGQGLQFLFEYFSETQRNKGNFPGRFSGRQFSNSRSEMNVSTLELGDSALYLCASSPAGLQETQYFGPGTRLLVL.

The chain has TRBV3-1 (or the pseudogene TRBV3-2) and TRBJ1-1, with D possibly matching TRBD1 (5 bases). Trimming left V 0 bases short and J 0 bases short, with 11 bases between. CDR1 is LGHDT, CDR2 YNNKEL, per germline (reference sequence). This CDR3 region has 16 residues. The CDR3 DNA is TGTGCCAGCAGCCAAGATGAAGGGGAAATGAACACTGAAGCTTTCTTT. It translates to CASSQDEGEMNTEAFF.

V is TRBV11-2 and J is TRBJ2-2, with D maybe TRBD1 (7 bases). The CDR3 length is 17 residues. Trimming left V 1 base short and J 3 bases short, with 15 bases between. From germline, CDR1 is SGHAT and CDR2 FQNNGV. The CDR3 coding sequence is TGTGCCAGCAGCTTAGGGAGGGGGCTAAGGGACACCGGGGAGCTGTTTTTT. Amino acid sequence: CASSLGRGLRDTGELFF.

This clone was counted between two and nine times. The V gene is TRBV28, the J gene TRBJ1-5; possibly TRBD1 for D (5 bases). Trimming took off 5 bases at V and 9 bases at J, with 14 bases between the two ends. The CDR3 is 13 residues long. In germline, CDR1 is MDHEN, CDR2 SYDVKM. CDR3 region: CASSPGPQGPQHF. The CDR3 coding sequence is TGTGCCAGCAGTCCCGGACCCCAGGGGCCCCAGCATTTT.

The J gene is TRBJ2-1, the V gene TRBV9; TRBD2 aligns across 12 bases. CDR1 is SGDLS, CDR2 YYNGEE, per germline. J lost 4 bases, V lost 4 bases, and 12 bases had no gene match. This CDR3 contains 18 residues. The CDR3 protein is CASSPHITGLAGYNEQFF. For the CDR3, the DNA is TGTGCCAGCAGCCCCCATATCACCGGACTAGCGGGGTACAATGAGCAGTTCTTC.

The chain is built from TRBV7-8 and TRBJ2-6; TRBD2 is a possible D gene (7 bases). The V and J ends lost 5 bases and 2 bases respectively, with 13 bases between them. Germline V gene sequence: CDR1 SGHVS, CDR2 FQNEAQ. The CDR3 sequence is 16 residues long. The CDR3 sequence is CASSRLGGPGANVLTF. CDR3 nucleotide sequence: TGTGCCAGCAGCCGCTTGGGGGGGCCTGGGGCCAACGTCCTGACTTTC.

The chain is built from TRBV5-1 and TRBJ2-2; no reliable D call. V was clipped by 4 bases and J by 0 bases, with 7 bases between them. Germline CDR1 and CDR2: SGHRS and YFSETQ. The CDR3 has 14 residues. The CDR3, as DNA: TGCGCCAGCAGCGTAACAGCGAACACCGGGGAGCTGTTTTTT. Its translation: CASSVTANTGELFF.

The gene calls are TRBV19 and TRBJ1-2; weak D call: TRBD1 (6 bases). V was trimmed by 0 bases and J by 7 bases, leaving 15 bases between them. The CDR3 is 15 residues long. The germline V gene encodes CDR1 LNHDA and CDR2 SQIVND (reference sequence). The CDR3 region is CASSIDPSGATGYTF. The CDR3 DNA follows: TGTGCCAGTAGTATAGACCCATCAGGGGCGACTGGCTACACCTTC.

The chain has TRBV28 and TRBJ2-7; possible D gene TRBD1, 6 bases. From germline, CDR1 is MDHEN and CDR2 SYDVKM. Trimming removed 3 bases at V and 4 bases at J, with 13 bases between. The CDR3 is 14 residues long. CDR3 amino acids: CASSFYREAYEQYF. CDR3 DNA sequence: TGTGCCAGCAGTTTCTACAGGGAAGCTTACGAGCAGTACTTC. The entire variable domain, with the rest obtained from reference TRBV28 and TRBJ2-7, is as follows: DVKVTQSSRYLVKRTGEKVFLECVQDMDHENMFWYRQDPGLGLRLIYFSYDVKMKEKGDIPEGYSVSREKKERFSLILESASTNQTSMYLCASSFYREAYEQYFGPGTRLTVT.

The chain couples TRBV6-5 to TRBJ1-4; TRBD1 might be the D (5 bases). Looked up from germline, CDR1 is MNHEY and CDR2 is SVGAGI. Trimming left V 7 bases short and J 1 base short, with 13 bases between. CDR3 length: 15 residues. CDR3 nucleotide sequence: TGTGCCAGCAAAGAGGGGACTGGAACTAATGAAAAACTGTTTTTT. It codes for CASKEGTGTNEKLFF.

The chain joins TRBV20-1 to TRBJ2-5; possibly TRBD1 for D (6 bases). V shed 3 bases and J shed 9 bases, with 20 bases lying between them. The CDR3 is 14 amino acids. Germline V gene sequence: CDR1 DFQATT, CDR2 SNEGSKA (reference sequence). CDR3 sequence: CSASPAQGVDAQYF. DNA for the CDR3: TGCAGTGCTAGTCCCGCACAGGGTGTCGATGCCCAGTACTTC.

CDR3 sequence reads: CAWSWAREQPQHF. Written as DNA, the CDR3 is TGTGCCTGGAGTTGGGCGAGGGAGCAGCCCCAGCATTTT. The V and J genes are TRBV30 and TRBJ1-5, with no clear D. Trimming took 2 bases from V and 7 from J, leaving 12 bases between them. This CDR3 comprises 13 residues. In germline, CDR1 is GTSNPN, CDR2 SVGIG (reference sequence).